This TCR beta chain was obtained from a study of sequential checkpoint blockade in melanoma. The treatment: randomized to nivolumab then ipilimumab (arm A) or the reverse (arm B). The CDR3 spans 15 residues. Trimming left V 2 bases short and J 2 bases short, with 13 bases between. CDR1 MGHRA and CDR2 YSYEKL come from the germline V gene. Method: immunoSEQ multiplex PCR; TCRdb's copy keeps in-frame clones and lacks some. Seen here are about 5,700 clones, about 85% observed once, and the top ten hold roughly 10%. The source material was CD8+ T cells sorted from blood (inferred from file names), sampled from a patient given nivolumab and ipilimumab in sequence. The chain is built from TRBV4-1 and TRBJ2-7, with D possibly matching TRBD1 (6 bases). This receptor was taken from a human donor with melanoma. The CDR3 coding sequence is TGCGCCAGCAGCCAACAACAGGGTTTTCCCTACGAGCAGTACTTC. This sequence encodes CASSQQQGFPYEQYF.